This T cell receptor (beta chain) derives from a study of blood T cell repertoires in COVID-19. In the source study's methods: Amplified reference gene primers provided the basis for estimating nucleated cell counts. Only in-frame clones appear in the TCRdb table, and some are missing; sequencing was by immunoSEQ multiplex PCR. V and J calls and clone size are copied from that table; D and trimming were computed from the DNA. This sample has around 500,000 clones, with about 85% found just once. V was clipped by 3 bases and J by 4 bases, with 10 bases between them. CDR3 length: 13 residues. Germline V gives CDR1 SNHLY, CDR2 FYNNEI.

This TCR was sampled from a woman between 55 and 75 years old who had recovered from COVID-19. Input material: PBMCs or T cells enriched from blood (not recorded which). The V call is TRBV2, the J call TRBJ2-7, with D perhaps TRBD2 (6 bases). The CDR3, as DNA: TGTGCCAGCAGTGATGACGGGAGATACGAGCAGTACTTC. Protein sequence: CASSDDGRYEQYF.